One T cell receptor (beta chain) is described in this entry. These data belong to a study of blood T cell repertoires in COVID-19. In the study overall: Spain, Italy and the United States supplied samples that represented acute and convalescent COVID-19. The analysed material was cDNA or gDNA that came from T cells, B-cell-depleted T cells, or PBMCs.

V was trimmed by 3 bases and J by 7 bases, leaving 11 bases between them. Germline V gene lookup returns CDR1 SGDLS and CDR2 YYNGEE. CDR3 size: 13 residues. How the authors handled the data: Reference gene primer amplification gave nucleated cell count estimates. TCRdb's table, derived via immunoSEQ multiplex PCR, lists solely in-frame clones and lacks some. V and J calls and clone size follow that table, whereas D and trimming were derived from the DNA. The sample comprises more than 95,000 clones, about 80% of which are singletons, and just under 25% rests with the top ten. The sample was peripheral blood. This chain uses TRBV9 with TRBJ1-5, with D maybe TRBD1 (6 bases). This receptor was identified in a human donor in a cohort sampled during active COVID-19. For the CDR3, the DNA is TGTGCCAGCAGCGCATCAGGGGCGCAGCCCCAGCATTTT. This gives the protein CASSASGAQPQHF.